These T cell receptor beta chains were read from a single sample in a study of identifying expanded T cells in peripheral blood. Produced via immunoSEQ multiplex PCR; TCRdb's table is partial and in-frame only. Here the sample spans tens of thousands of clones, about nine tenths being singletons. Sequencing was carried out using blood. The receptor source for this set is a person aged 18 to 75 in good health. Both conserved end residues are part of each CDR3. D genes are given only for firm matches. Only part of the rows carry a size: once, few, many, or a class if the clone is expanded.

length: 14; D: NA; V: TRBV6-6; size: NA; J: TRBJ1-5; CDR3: CASGQFNSNQPQHF; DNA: TGTGCCAGCGGACAGTTTAATAGCAATCAGCCCCAGCATTTT
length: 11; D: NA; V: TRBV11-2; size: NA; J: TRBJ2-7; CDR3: CASSSGYEQYF; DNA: TGTGCCAGCAGCTCGGGCTACGAGCAGTACTTC
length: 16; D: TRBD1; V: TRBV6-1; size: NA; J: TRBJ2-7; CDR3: CASSEPQGQGKDEQYF; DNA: TGTGCCAGCAGCGAACCCCAGGGACAGGGGAAGGACGAGCAGTACTTC
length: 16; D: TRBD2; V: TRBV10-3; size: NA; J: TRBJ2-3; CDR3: CAISELGGGSTDTQYF; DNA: TGTGCCATCAGTGAGCTGGGCGGGGGGTCCACAGATACGCAGTATTTT
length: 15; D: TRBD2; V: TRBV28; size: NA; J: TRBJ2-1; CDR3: CASSRALAGVNEQFF; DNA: TGTGCCAGCAGTCGCGCTCTAGCGGGAGTGAATGAGCAGTTCTTC
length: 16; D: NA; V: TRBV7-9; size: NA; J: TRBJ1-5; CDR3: CASSLGAQGGNQPQHF; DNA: TGTGCCAGCAGCTTAGGGGCCCAGGGAGGGAATCAGCCCCAGCATTTT
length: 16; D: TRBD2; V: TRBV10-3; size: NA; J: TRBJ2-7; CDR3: CAISEERGAGDYEQYF; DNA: TGTGCCATCAGTGAGGAGCGAGGAGCGGGAGACTACGAGCAGTACTTC
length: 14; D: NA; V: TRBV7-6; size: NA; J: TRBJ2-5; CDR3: CASSLTRRKETQYF; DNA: TGTGCCAGCAGCTTAACCCGACGGAAGGAGACCCAGTACTTC
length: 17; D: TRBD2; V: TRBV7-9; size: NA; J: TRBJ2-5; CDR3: CASSLSAVAGVGETQYF; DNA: TGTGCCAGCAGCTTAAGCGCGGTAGCGGGAGTCGGGGAGACCCAGTACTTC
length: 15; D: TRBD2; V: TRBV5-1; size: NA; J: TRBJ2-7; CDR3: CASSLESSGSHEQYF; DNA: TGCGCCAGCAGCTTGGAGTCTAGCGGGAGCCACGAGCAGTACTTC
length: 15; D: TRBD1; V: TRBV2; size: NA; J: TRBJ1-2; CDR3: CASSAVTGAEGGYTF; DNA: TGTGCCAGCAGCGCAGTCACAGGGGCCGAGGGGGGCTACACCTTC
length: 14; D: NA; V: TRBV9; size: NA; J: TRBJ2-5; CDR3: CASSGDGRSETQYF; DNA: TGTGCCAGCAGCGGGGACGGCCGGTCAGAGACCCAGTACTTC
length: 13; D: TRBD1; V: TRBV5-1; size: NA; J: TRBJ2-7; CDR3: CASSLTGVYEQYF; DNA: TGCGCCAGCAGCTTGACAGGGGTCTACGAGCAGTACTTC
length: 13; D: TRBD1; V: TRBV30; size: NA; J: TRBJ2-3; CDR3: CAWALTGVDTQYF; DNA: TGTGCCTGGGCACTCACAGGGGTAGATACGCAGTATTTT
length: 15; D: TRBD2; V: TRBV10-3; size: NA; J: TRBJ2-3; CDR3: CAIRGTSGITDTQYF; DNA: TGTGCCATCAGGGGGACTAGCGGGATCACAGATACGCAGTATTTT
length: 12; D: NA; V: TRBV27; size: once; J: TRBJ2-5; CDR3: CASSPVGETQYF; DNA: TGTGCCAGCAGTCCGGTAGGAGAGACCCAGTACTTC
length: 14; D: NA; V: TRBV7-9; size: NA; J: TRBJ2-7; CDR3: CASSSTGTDYEQYF; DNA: TGTGCCAGCAGCTCGACCGGGACCGATTACGAGCAGTACTTC
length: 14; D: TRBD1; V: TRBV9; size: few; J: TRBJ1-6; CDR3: CASSVDRGNSPLHF; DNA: TGTGCCAGCAGCGTCGACAGGGGTAATTCACCCCTCCACTTT
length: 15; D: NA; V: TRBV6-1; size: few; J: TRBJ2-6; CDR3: CASSEAGSGANVLTF; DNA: TGTGCCAGCAGTGAAGCGGGCTCTGGGGCCAACGTCCTGACTTTC
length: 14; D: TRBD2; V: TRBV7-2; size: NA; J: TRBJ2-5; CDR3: CASSRGGAKETQYF; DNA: TGTGCCAGCAGCCGGGGGGGGGCCAAGGAGACCCAGTACTTC
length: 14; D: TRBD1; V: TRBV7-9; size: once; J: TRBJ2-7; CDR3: CASSPRDRAHEQYF; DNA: TGTGCCAGCAGCCCCCGGGACAGGGCCCACGAGCAGTACTTC
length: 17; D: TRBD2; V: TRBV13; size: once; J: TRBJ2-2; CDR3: CASSFPRAGVNTGELFF; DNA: TGTGCCAGCAGCTTTCCCCGGGCGGGGGTAAACACCGGGGAGCTGTTTTTT
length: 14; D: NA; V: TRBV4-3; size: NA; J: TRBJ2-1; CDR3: CASSRSTEVNEQFF; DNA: TGCGCCAGCAGCCGGTCGACTGAGGTCAATGAGCAGTTCTTC
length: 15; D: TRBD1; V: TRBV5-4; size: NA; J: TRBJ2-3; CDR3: CASSLEGASTDTQYF; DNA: TGTGCCAGCAGCTTGGAGGGGGCCAGCACAGATACGCAGTATTTT
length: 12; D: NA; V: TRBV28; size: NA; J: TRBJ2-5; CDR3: CASMGDQETQYF; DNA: TGTGCCAGCATGGGGGACCAAGAGACCCAGTACTTC
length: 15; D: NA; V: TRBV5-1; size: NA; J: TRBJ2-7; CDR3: CASSYLKGSTYEQYF; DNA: TGCGCCAGCAGCTACCTGAAAGGGTCGACCTACGAGCAGTACTTC
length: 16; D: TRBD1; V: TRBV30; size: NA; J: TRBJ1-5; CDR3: CAWSGDRWGPNQPQHF; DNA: TGTGCCTGGAGTGGGGACAGGTGGGGACCTAATCAGCCCCAGCATTTT
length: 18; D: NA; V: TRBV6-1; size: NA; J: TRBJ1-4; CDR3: CASSEVGPGGRLNEKLFF; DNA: TGTGCCAGCAGTGAAGTAGGGCCCGGCGGCAGACTTAATGAAAAACTGTTTTTT
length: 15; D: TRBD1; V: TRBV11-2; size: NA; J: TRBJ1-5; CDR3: CASSFQGQGGQPQHF; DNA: TGTGCCAGCAGCTTCCAGGGACAGGGCGGTCAGCCCCAGCATTTT
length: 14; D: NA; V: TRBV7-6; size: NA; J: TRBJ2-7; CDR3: CASSPLRGGYEQYF; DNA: TGTGCCAGCAGCCCCCTTAGGGGGGGTTACGAGCAGTACTTC
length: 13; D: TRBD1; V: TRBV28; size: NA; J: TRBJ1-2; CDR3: CASSETGNYGYTF; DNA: TGTGCCAGCAGCGAGACAGGGAACTATGGCTACACCTTC
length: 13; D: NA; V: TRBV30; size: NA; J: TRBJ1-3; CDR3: CAWSQGPGNTIYF; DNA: TGTGCCTGGAGTCAGGGACCCGGAAACACCATATATTTT
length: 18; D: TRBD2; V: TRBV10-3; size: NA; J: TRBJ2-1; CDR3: CAISNPVTSGGTYNEQFF; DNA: TGTGCCATCAGTAACCCTGTGACTAGCGGGGGCACCTACAATGAGCAGTTCTTC
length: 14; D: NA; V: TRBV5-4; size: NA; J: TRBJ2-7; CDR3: CASSLAQFSYEQYF; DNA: TGTGCCAGCAGCTTGGCCCAGTTCTCCTACGAGCAGTACTTC
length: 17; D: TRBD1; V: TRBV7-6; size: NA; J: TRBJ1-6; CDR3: CASSLNQGTGYNSPLHF; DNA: TGTGCCAGCAGCTTAAACCAAGGGACAGGATATAATTCACCCCTCCACTTT
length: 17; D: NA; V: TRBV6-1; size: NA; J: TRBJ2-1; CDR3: CASSEFGGLSSYNEQFF; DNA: TGTGCCAGCAGTGAATTTGGTGGACTCAGCTCCTACAATGAGCAGTTCTTC
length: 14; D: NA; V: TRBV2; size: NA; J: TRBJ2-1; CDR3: CAGSGVWGYNEQFF; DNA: TGTGCCGGATCAGGGGTCTGGGGTTACAATGAGCAGTTCTTC
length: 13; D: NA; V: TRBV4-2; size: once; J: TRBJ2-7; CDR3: CASSQDLSYEQYF; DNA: TGTGCCAGCAGCCAAGATCTATCCTACGAGCAGTACTTC
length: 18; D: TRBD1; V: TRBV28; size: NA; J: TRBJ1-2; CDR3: CASKTVGQGFFGNYGYTF; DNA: TGTGCCAGCAAAACTGTGGGACAGGGTTTTTTTGGTAACTATGGCTACACCTTC
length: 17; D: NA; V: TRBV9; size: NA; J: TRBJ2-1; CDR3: CASSVARQPSSYNEQFF; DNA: TGTGCCAGCAGCGTAGCTCGACAGCCGAGCTCCTACAATGAGCAGTTCTTC
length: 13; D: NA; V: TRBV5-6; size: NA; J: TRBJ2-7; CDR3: CASSSRRGYEQYF; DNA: TGTGCCAGCAGCTCACGACGGGGCTACGAGCAGTACTTC
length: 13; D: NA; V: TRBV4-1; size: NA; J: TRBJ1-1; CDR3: CASSQGRGTEAFF; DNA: TGCGCCAGCAGCCAAGGGCGGGGCACTGAAGCTTTCTTT
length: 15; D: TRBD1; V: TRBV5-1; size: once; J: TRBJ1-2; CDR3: CASSLRGRGNYGYTF; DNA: TGCGCCAGCAGCTTGAGGGGCAGGGGGAACTATGGCTACACCTTC
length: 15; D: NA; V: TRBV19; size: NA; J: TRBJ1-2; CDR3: CASRDKARGEWGYTF; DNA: TGTGCCAGTAGAGATAAGGCTCGCGGGGAGTGGGGCTACACCTTC
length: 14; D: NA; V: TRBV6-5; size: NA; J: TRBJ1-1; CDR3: CASSYDRKNTEAFF; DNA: TGTGCCAGCAGTTACGACAGAAAGAACACTGAAGCTTTCTTT